What follows describes a single T cell receptor beta chain. Its recognized antigen is unknown. Per-nucleotide qualities are absent, and no much larger clonotype sits a single base away. The cohort consisted of approximately 670 healthy bone marrow donors. All cohort members were sampled while nominally healthy, although unrecorded immune exposures were likely present. The donor was CMV seronegative and was included in the group of 352 seronegative cohort members. A peripheral blood sample was collected from each donor, and TCR beta sequencing was performed on peripheral blood mononuclear cells. The Qiagen DNeasy Blood Extraction Kit was used to extract genomic DNA from the blood cell samples. The CDR3 holds 17 amino acids from the cysteine to the phenylalanine. The retained sequence is limited to the CDR3, 51 bases, with the frame set at the first base. CDR1 and CDR2 (LGHNA, YNFKEQ) derive from the germline V gene. Here V drops 1 base and J drops 4 bases, and the junction holds 8 bases not matched to any gene.

The library relied on the immunoSEQ multiplex PCR assay. For the multiplex PCR, a mixture combining 60 forward primers for TCR Vbeta segments and 13 reverse primers for TCR Jbeta segments was used. The CDR3 region of rearranged TCR beta genes was amplified from genomic DNA by a multiplex PCR assay. The amplified TCR beta libraries were sequenced on the Illumina HiSeq System as 87-base-pair reads. Turning to the authors' computational methods: In a later analysis, some 80 million unique TCR beta chains were counted across the 500 to 700 repertoires, and about 10 million of these chains were shared by at least two donors. A nearest-neighbor algorithm error-corrected the raw reads and collapsed the reads into unique sequences, merging closely related sequences to remove PCR and sequencing errors. Alignment of CDR3 sequences to IMGT reference sequences was used to assign V, D and J gene segments. For a sequence to be retained, a match of at least six nucleotides to both a V gene segment and a J gene segment was required. Rearrangements were called productive when the CDR3 lacked stop codons and stayed in frame with V and J; all others were non-productive. Following IMGT convention, CDR3 was defined as the stretch from the second conserved V-encoded cysteine up to the conserved J-encoded phenylalanine. In an earlier analysis of around 540 of the donors, sequences lacking an unambiguous match to a single V gene segment were excluded. In an earlier analysis of approximately 560 of the donors, a V segment was called functional when productive rearrangements were above 56.7%, and segregating when the standard deviation between donors exceeded 5%. A statistical classification framework was developed to diagnose cytomegalovirus status using the catalog of TCR beta chain sequences. In a later analysis, V and J genes were assigned by comparing TCR nucleotide sequences against IMGT/GENE-DB human TR gene sequences. A later analysis assigned CDR3 sequences and most-parsimonious VDJ recombination scenarios with the TCRdist pipeline. In a later analysis, each TCR beta chain was defined by its CDR3 amino acid sequence together with its V-gene family, and reads without a unique V-gene family were excluded. A later analysis removed 592 highly shared, low-generation-probability nucleotide sequences to deal with suspected cross-contamination and a sequencing artifact. In a later analysis, a clonal expansion index for each public chain was calculated from normalized within-repertoire ranks of inferred template counts. In a later analysis, generation probabilities were computed with a VDJ recombination model fitted to out-of-frame rearrangements, and the resulting probabilities were checked against IGoR. In a later analysis, TCR-TCR, TCR-HLA and TCR-CMV co-occurrence was scored with hypergeometric tests, and a repertoire-size bias correction was applied to TCR pairs. To estimate false discovery rates, a later analysis permuted the HLA or CMV assignments 20 times. In a later analysis, co-occurring TCRs were grouped using DBSCAN, and TCRdist sequence similarity was added for clustering within HLA-allele-positive subsets. Co-occurrence clustering excluded repertoires with fewer than 30,000 or more than 120,000 public chains, plus five with anomalous nucleotide sharing. Entries here come from immuneACCESS through TCRdb and include only in-frame sequences with V and J called. Some clones fail to appear in such tables; in the studies checked, an unresolved V gene covers under half of the shortfall, and the cause of the remainder is unknown. V, J and clone size derive from that table, while D and trimming were established from the DNA sequence. The sample contains 90,000 to 140,000 clones, 78% of them found a single time. The ten biggest clones cover approximately 5.1% of the sample.

The record originates from a study of cytomegalovirus exposure and HLA in healthy donors (dated 2017 in TCRdb). For the study in its entirety: According to an earlier analysis of a few hundred of the donors, 150 million to 200 million T cells yielded approximately 120 million unique TCR beta sequences and more than 250 Gb of sequence data. An earlier analysis of roughly 600 of the donors used high-throughput TCR beta sequencing to judge whether each TCR beta V gene segment behaved as functional or pseudogenic. Rather than using new phenotypic data, the later analysis identified candidate immune exposures from TCR beta sequences and from how often those sequences occurred across donors. In a later genetic analysis, genome-wide SNP genotypes for about three fifths of the roughly 670 donors were used, and that subset was treated as a discovery cohort. Besides the first cohort of 666 subjects, a separate validation cohort made up of over a hundred different subjects was used. The study aimed to test whether cataloging public T cell receptors could reveal signatures of past pathogen exposure. Donor age, sex, ethnicity and CMV serostatus were compiled alongside the repertoire data. Four to six DR-DQ haplotypes were handled as single units for association and clustering, since linkage in the cohort was strong. Typing coverage differed by locus: A, B, C, DRB1 and DQB1 were typed in about 629-640 donors, DQA1 in about 500, DPA1 in 600 to 610, and DPB1 in around 440. Using immunosequencing, the study profiled T cell repertoires from around 670 subjects and related those repertoires to cytomegalovirus serostatus. Of the 300 to 450 genotyped donors, more than 75% were placed in the genetic ancestry cluster associated with self-reported Caucasian donors. Every discovery cohort repertoire had been produced on one sequencing platform. Class I and class II HLA loci were covered by the typing at four-digit resolution. About 300 gigabases of sequencing data and around 88 million unique TCR sequences made up an early release that covered approximately 700 HLA-typed donors. To study patterns of TCR occurrence, a later analysis re-analyzed previously published TCR beta repertoires from 500 to 850 donors and added high-resolution HLA genotyping. Among about 410 genotyped donors of the cohort, an average of roughly 230,000 unique TCR beta nucleotide sequences was sequenced per donor, of which about 18% were non-productive. High-throughput TCR immunosequencing, statistical association of individual TCRs with disease status, and machine learning were combined to predict cytomegalovirus infection status. What the work shows at the level of the full study, not this receptor alone: Linkage disequilibrium might explain the correlated functional status among segregating V segments, but an unknown experimental factor could not be ruled out. Because the 87-base-pair reads could not distinguish some IMGT-functional V segments, including TRBV6-2 and TRBV6-3, those segments were excluded. Most CMV-associated TCR beta chains appeared to be HLA-restricted in a later analysis, and the HLA associations seemed to be driven largely by CMV exposure. The classifier was reported to diagnose cytomegalovirus status with high specificity and sensitivity in both the original and validation cohorts. Presence/absence analyses assumed roughly uniform sequencing depth across donors, an assumption that may not hold. A cluster of highly shared sequence variants was judged likely to represent a technical artifact of the sequencing pipeline. Because HLA typing was missing for some donors at each locus, association tests included only the typed subset. The cohort was sequenced for TCR beta chains only, and without alpha or paired-chain data the features that could be detected were limited. A later analysis reported that several top co-occurrence clusters appeared linked to parvovirus B19, influenza, CMV and Epstein-Barr virus. A further reported finding was that TCR beta sequences accurately predicted the HLA-A and HLA-B alleles for most subjects in the first cohort. Most TCR sequences were seen in very few donors, while some public TCRs were found in many individuals. An association between a missense DCLRE1C variant and V-gene and J-gene trimming of TCR beta chains was found in a later genetic analysis and replicated in an independent cohort. A total of about 150 TCR beta chains were listed by the study as associated with cytomegalovirus. A later analysis found that HLA-associated TCR beta chains were more clonally expanded and had lower generation probabilities than equally common non-associated chains. In an earlier analysis of around 600 of the donors, most TCR beta V segments were observed in productive rearrangements about 90% or about 30% of the time, broadly matching IMGT annotations. In a later analysis, some 18,000 TCR beta sequences were associated with specific HLA alleles at a false discovery rate of 0.05. A few of the identified cytomegalovirus-associated TCR beta chains were confirmed in vitro to be specific for cytomegalovirus antigens. Immune exposure information for the cohort was limited to CMV serostatus. Over 15 rarely observed V segments, including chromosome 9 orphons, were excluded from the earlier analysis of a few hundred of the donors because counts were too low. When HLA alleles, especially DR and DQ, strongly co-occurred, attributing TCR associations to individual alleles was difficult. It was suggested by the authors that the approach could potentially be generalized to other disease states and immunological phenotypes. In a later analysis, TCR association rates were found to vary across HLA loci, with the most associated TCRs seen for DRB1 alleles and the fewest for HLA-C alleles. A later genetic analysis reported fewer N-insertions in productive TCRs among donors in an Asian-associated ancestry cluster than the approximately 670-donor mean.

The sequence was collected from a male donor in good health and CMV-seronegative. This chain is built from TRBV4-2 and TRBJ2-1, with 9 bases matching TRBD2. The specimen was PBMCs. This receptor carries the CDR3 CASSQGLAGEIYNEQFF. The DNA is as follows: TGTGCCAGCAGCCAAGGGTTAGCGGGAGAAATTTACAATGAGCAGTTCTTC.